This TCR beta chain emerged from a study of T cell responses to AZD1222 COVID-19 vaccine (dated by TCRdb to the early 2020s). About the study as a whole: AZD1222 recipients given second doses at about 4 weeks or at about 12 weeks were pooled, since spike-specific TCR depth and breadth were not found to differ between the two schedules. Trial participants were enrolled by age into 18-55, 56-69 and 70-plus year subgroups, with around 150, 28 and 57 TCR-sequenced participants respectively. A total of about 250 trial participants underwent TCR sequencing, of whom about 210 had received two doses of AZD1222 and approximately 25 had received two doses of the MenACWY control vaccine.

Paper-wide results and their limitations: Because no day 14 peak-response samples were available, the repertoires could be characterized only after the peak T cell response. Conclusions about previously exposed vaccinees are limited because only 5 or 6 AZD1222 recipients were SARS-CoV-2 seropositive at baseline. After two AZD1222 doses, both the breadth and the depth of spike-specific TCRs were significantly higher than at day 0 and than in MenACWY recipients. The 56-69-year group was small, and its depth increase did not reach significance, likely because of low power. The vaccine-associated CD4 TCRs covered the entire spike protein, and the dominant responses fell in regions 160-218 and 743-854. Participants were mostly white British, with more females than males. The authors suggested clonal diversity may have been underestimated. Reportedly, almost half of the unique spike-specific TCRs recognized epitopes lying outside the regions that are mutated in the B.1.351 and B.1.1.7 variants.

According to the study, the label for this sample's time point signals: baseline before first vaccination. The vaccinee samples were drawn from two UK trials, COV001 and COV002, one of which was a single-blind randomized controlled phase 2/3 trial testing AZD1222 (ChAdOx1 nCoV-19) in healthy adults. For TCRbeta chain sequencing, PBMC samples were collected from trial participants at day 0 and at day 28 after the second dose. A remark on this clone: No cognate antigen has been identified for it. Base-call qualities are not available, and no considerably larger clone is one nucleotide away.

The CDR3 regions of human TCRbeta chains were analyzed by immunosequencing. Processing in the source paper ran as follows. TCRs in the repertoires were compared against a reference library of SARS-CoV-2-specific TCRs that had been generated with the MIRA antigen-specificity platform. Breadth was defined as the fraction of unique TCRs that were SARS-CoV-2-associated. Depth was defined as the fraction of total T cells that were SARS-CoV-2-associated. Using the MIRA data, every spike-specific TCR was mapped to the spike region that the TCR reacted to and assigned to either a CD4 or a CD8 class. Log10-transformed breadth and depth values were compared by one-way ANOVA with Sidak's multiple comparisons tests. The table was pulled from immuneACCESS by TCRdb, which kept in-frame rearrangements only. Such tables lose some clones; where checked, under half of the loss comes from unresolved V genes, and the rest has no known cause. V and J calls and clone size are copied from that table; D and trimming were computed from the DNA. The sample table contains over 65,000 clones; only one count was recorded for about 90% of them. 7% of the sample goes to the ten largest clones.

Per the germline V gene, SGHAT is the CDR1 and FQNNGV is the CDR2. Ends trimmed: V by 2 bases, J by 7 bases; bases unmatched to a gene: 13. The CDR3 starts with the cysteine, ends with the phenylalanine, and has 17 residues. The only DNA kept is the CDR3, 51 bases in frame from the first base. The chain uses TRBV11-2 and TRBJ1-1, and 10 junction bases match TRBD1. The sequence came from an adult in good health. Material: peripheral blood, obtained on day 0 of AZD1222 vaccination. The CDR3 corresponds to CASSLLRTGGLQIEAFF. The sequence in DNA is TGTGCCAGCAGCTTACTTCGGACAGGGGGGCTTCAAATTGAAGCTTTCTTT.